The 28 T cell receptor beta chains below all came from one sample that was sequenced in a study of blood T cells in healthy people across ages. The use of a sample-barcoded 5' primer and a J-beta primer mix characterized a second PCR of roughly 6 to 11 cycles. TCRdb processed the 5' RACE reads anew with MiXCR; each CDR3 protein has one entry. The sample holds around 710,000 distinct CDR3 sequences, roughly 44% seen once. Sequencing was performed on blood. All receptors derive from a woman aged 55-70 years in good health.

The chain is built from TRBV6-5 and TRBJ2-1; 7 bases agree with TRBD2. V was clipped by 0 bases and J by 0 bases; unmatched bases: 8. The CDR3 is 18 amino acids. Germline lookup yields CDR1 MNHEY and CDR2 SVGAGI. The CDR3 spells CASSYSGSGASSYNEQFF. For the CDR3, the DNA is TGTGCCAGCAGTTACTCAGGGAGCGGGGCTAGCTCCTACAATGAGCAGTTCTTC.

V and J are TRBV15 and TRBJ2-7; 8 bases map to TRBD1. The V gene end was trimmed by 1 base and the J gene end by 4 bases; junction bases not matched to a gene: 9. Germline V CDR1 and CDR2: LNHNV, YYDKDF (reference sequence). The CDR3 sequence is 16 residues long. CDR3 bases: TGTGCCACCAGCAGAGCGGACAGGGTGGGACAATACGAGCAGTACTTC. Its protein is CATSRADRVGQYEQYF.

This clonotype was recorded a few times. J is TRBJ1-2 and V is TRBV29-1, with 9 bases identical to TRBD1. Trimming cost V 1 base and J 6 bases; bases outside gene matches: 6. This CDR3 contains 14 residues. Germline CDR1 reads SQVTM; CDR2 reads ANQGSEA. The CDR3 is CSVEAETGGNGYTF. The CDR3 DNA reads as TGCAGCGTTGAAGCGGAGACAGGGGGAAATGGCTACACCTTC.

On this clonotype itself: This may stem from a read error, because a much larger clone lies one nucleotide away. This chain uses TRBV10-3 with TRBJ2-4; a possible D gene is TRBD2 (6 bases). The V gene lost 4 bases and the J gene lost 13 bases, with 20 bases spanning the gap. This CDR3 comprises 14 residues. Germline CDR1 and CDR2: ENHRY and SYGVKD. CDR3 sequence reads: CAISGSRGTGEQYF. CDR3 sequence (DNA): TGTGCCATCAGTGGGTCTCGGGGGACGGGAGAGCAGTACTTC.

This clonotype was counted between two and nine times. This chain links TRBV18 with TRBJ1-6, with D maybe TRBD1 (6 bases). CDR3 length: 15 amino acids. CDR1 and CDR2 (germline): KGHSH, LQKENI. Between the trimmed V and J ends, which lost 5 bases and 0 bases, there was a span of 8 bases. This chain's CDR3 is CASSSDSSYNSPLHF. The CDR3 nucleotides read TGTGCCAGCTCATCGGACAGCTCCTATAATTCACCCCTCCACTTT.

There are many counts of this clonotype. The V call is TRBV2, the J call TRBJ2-1, with TRBD2 matching 10 bases. The V segment lost 8 bases and the J segment 6 bases; nucleotides outside the gene matches: 16. The length of the CDR3 is 17 residues. CDR1 and CDR2 from the germline V gene are SNHLY and FYNNEI. The CDR3 sequence is CASFYFQSASGGNEQFF. Here the CDR3 DNA reads TGTGCCAGCTTTTATTTTCAGTCGGCTAGCGGGGGCAATGAGCAGTTCTTC.

The chain carries TRBV20-1 and TRBJ2-7, with D unresolved. This CDR3 is built from 15 residues. V lost 2 bases to trimming and J lost 1 base, with 15 bases between them. Per the germline V gene, CDR1 is DFQATT and CDR2 is SNEGSKA (reference sequence). CDR3 DNA sequence: TGCAGTGCTAGACCCCATGCCGGATCTTCCTACGAGCAGTACTTC. Amino acid sequence: CSARPHAGSSYEQYF.

The gene calls are TRBV7-9 and TRBJ1-5; 7 nucleotides match TRBD1. Germline loops: CDR1 SEHNR, CDR2 FQNEAQ (reference sequence). Unmatched junction bases numbered 16, after V lost 2 bases and J lost 0 bases. The CDR3 extends over 20 amino acids. The CDR3: CASSLFKPGQHFYSNQPQHF. CDR3 DNA: TGTGCCAGCAGCTTATTTAAGCCGGGACAGCATTTCTATAGCAATCAGCCCCAGCATTTT.

V gene TRBV25-1 combines with J gene TRBJ1-4; 12 positions match TRBD1. Per the germline V gene, CDR1 is MGHDK and CDR2 is SYGVNS. With 5 bases clipped from V and 7 bases from J, the junction kept 5 bases outside the gene matches. The CDR3 loop spans 15 amino acids. This chain's CDR3 is CASSPPGQGAEKLFF. The CDR3, as DNA: TGTGCCAGCAGTCCGCCGGGACAGGGGGCTGAAAAACTGTTTTTT.

This clonotype was counted a few times. The chain has TRBV5-6 and TRBJ1-6; tentative D call: TRBD1 (5 bases). The ends were cut back, 0 bases at V and 9 bases at J, with 13 bases in the middle. In germline, CDR1 is SGHDT, CDR2 YYEEEE. This CDR3 has 15 amino acids. CDR3 bases: TGTGCCAGCAGCTTGGCCGACAGCGGTAGTTCACCCCTCCACTTT. Its translation is CASSLADSGSSPLHF.

This clonotype was found a few times. The chain is built from TRBV27 and TRBJ2-5; tentatively, D is TRBD2 (8 bases). The better agreement between TRBJ2-7 and the DNA end casts doubt on the J call. The CDR3 is made up of 18 amino acids. Per germline, CDR1 MNHEY and CDR2 SMNVEV (reference sequence). CDR3 loop: CASSLEGALSGDLYEQYF. The CDR3 DNA follows: TGTGCCAGCAGTTTAGAGGGGGCACTTAGCGGGGACTTGTACGAGCAGTACTTC.

The CDR3 nucleotides read TGTGCCAGCAGTTCCCGGGACAGGGAGAACGAGCAGTACTTC. It specifies CASSSRDRENEQYF. The rearrangement joins TRBV6-5 to TRBJ2-4; TRBD1 agrees at 9 bases. Judging by the DNA end, TRBJ2-7 fits better; the J call may be wrong. Germline loops: CDR1 MNHEY, CDR2 SVGAGI. This CDR3 comprises 14 residues.

The chain has TRBV7-8 and TRBJ1-5, with 9 bases identical to TRBD1. This CDR3 spans 17 amino acids. Germline lookup yields CDR1 SGHVS and CDR2 FQNEAQ. V lost 5 bases, J lost 7 bases, and 15 bases stayed unmatched. The CDR3 sequence: CASSRRDRVTSEQPQHF. CDR3 DNA: TGTGCCAGCAGCCGCCGGGACAGGGTTACGTCGGAGCAGCCCCAGCATTTT. Drawing the rest from reference TRBV7-8 and TRBJ1-5, the complete variable domain is GAGVSQSPRYKVAKRGQDVALRCDPISGHVSLFWYQQALGQGPEFLTYFQNEAQLDKSGLPSDRFFAERPEGSVSTLKIQRTQQEDSAVYLCASSRRDRVTSEQPQHFGDGTRLSIL.

This clonotype was seen repeatedly, ten times or more. One end of the junction fails to match germline, which may point to a read error. The chain couples TRBV20-1 to TRBJ2-7; either TRBD1 or TRBD2 may supply D (6 bases each). The length of the CDR3 is 14 residues. From germline, CDR1 is DFQATT and CDR2 SNEGSKA (reference sequence). In DNA, the CDR3 is TGCAGTGCGAGAGGGACTGGGACAAAGTACGAGCAGTACTTC. The encoded protein is CSARGTGTKYEQYF.

The V gene is TRBV2, the J gene TRBJ2-1; weak D call: TRBD2 (6 bases). The CDR3 runs 17 residues. Deletions cut 5 bases from V and 4 bases from J, with 21 bases between. CDR1 and CDR2 (germline): SNHLY, FYNNEI. The CDR3 nucleotides read TGTGCCAGCAGTCCCAGGCGGGCGGGATTGGTTTACAATGAGCAGTTCTTC. Translation gives CASSPRRAGLVYNEQFF.

This clonotype was found once. The V call is TRBV20-1, the J call TRBJ1-2; no clear D. Germline V gene lookup returns CDR1 DFQATT and CDR2 SNEGSKA (reference sequence). The ends were cut back, 4 bases at V and 4 bases at J, with 13 bases in the middle. This CDR3 comprises 13 residues. The CDR3 loop is CSAILGIGYGYTF. The CDR3 DNA sequence: TGCAGTGCTATTTTGGGGATCGGCTATGGCTACACCTTC.

This chain joins TRBV24-1 and TRBJ2-4; D may be TRBD1 or TRBD2 (5 bases each). The CDR3 has 15 residues. Between the trimmed V and J ends, which lost 2 bases and 13 bases, there was a span of 20 bases. Germline V gives CDR1 KGHDR, CDR2 SFDVKD. CDR3 amino acids: CATSDSGAPGWEQYF. The CDR3 DNA reads as TGTGCCACCAGTGATTCCGGGGCCCCCGGATGGGAGCAGTACTTC.

This clonotype has a handful of counts. The chain is built from TRBV7-2 and TRBJ2-1; 11 bases fit TRBD2. Germline V gene sequence: CDR1 SGHTA, CDR2 FQGNSA. The CDR3 contains 16 residues. With 5 bases clipped from V and 2 bases from J, the junction kept 5 bases outside the gene matches. The CDR3 sequence: CASSKLAGAAYNEQFF. The CDR3 coding sequence is TGTGCCAGCAGCAAACTAGCGGGAGCGGCCTACAATGAGCAGTTCTTC.

CDR3 nucleotides: TGTGCCACCAGTGACCCGGGCCCCGCTGAGCAGTTCTTC. Translating gives CATSDPGPAEQFF. The J gene is TRBJ2-1, the V gene TRBV24-1; D unclear. The V end lost 4 bases, the J end lost 9 bases, and 12 bases lay between the germline ends. CDR1 and CDR2 from the germline V gene are KGHDR and SFDVKD. CDR3 length: 13 residues.

This clonotype was observed at least ten times. The V gene is TRBV20-1, the J gene TRBJ2-7, with TRBD1 matching over 8 bases. CDR1 is DFQATT and CDR2 is SNEGSKA in the germline V gene (reference sequence). Unmatched junction bases numbered 3, after V lost 5 bases and J lost 0 bases. The CDR3 has 13 amino acids. The CDR3 sequence: CSADRGGSYEQYF. The CDR3 DNA follows: TGCAGTGCTGACAGGGGAGGCTCCTACGAGCAGTACTTC.

This clonotype was detected many times. The chain carries TRBV5-5 and TRBJ1-4; perhaps TRBD1 as D (6 bases). Germline V lookup: CDR1 SGHKS, CDR2 YYEKEE (reference sequence). Trimming removed 6 bases from V and 0 bases from J, with 12 bases in between. The CDR3 extends over 15 amino acids. The DNA for the CDR3 is TGTGCCAGCATAGGACAGATTGCAACTAATGAAAAACTGTTTTTT. Its translation: CASIGQIATNEKLFF.

On this clonotype: The junction departs from the called germline gene at one end, perhaps through a read error. V usage is TRBV3-1 and J usage is TRBJ2-4, with unresolved D. The last part of the DNA fits TRBJ2-5 better; the J call may be wrong. The CDR3 length is 12 residues. In germline, CDR1 is LGHDT, CDR2 YNNKEL (reference sequence). The CDR3 region is CAGSHIGETQYF. Written as DNA, the CDR3 is TGTGCCGGCAGCCATATAGGCGAGACCCAGTACTTC.

This chain connects TRBV20-1 to TRBJ1-6; TRBD1 matches at 7 bases. V lost 0 bases and J lost 10; bases outside the gene matches: 12. Germline assignment: CDR1 DFQATT and CDR2 SNEGSKA (reference sequence). CDR3 size: 16 residues. This CDR3 is CSARESRQGGWSPLHF. Written as DNA, the CDR3 is TGCAGTGCTAGAGAATCCCGACAGGGCGGTTGGTCACCCCTCCACTTT.

This clonotype was seen a handful of times. The chain uses TRBV20-1 and TRBJ2-5, with a possible D match to TRBD1 (5 bases). The CDR3 spans 15 residues. The germline V gene encodes CDR1 DFQATT and CDR2 SNEGSKA (reference sequence). V dropped 0 bases and J dropped 1 base, with 12 bases sitting between them. CDR3 coding DNA: TGCAGTGCTAGAGACCCCCGACAGTTCCAAGAGACCCAGTACTTC. This sequence encodes CSARDPRQFQETQYF.

In this sample, this clonotype turned up a few times. V gene TRBV29-1 combines with J gene TRBJ2-1; the D gene is possibly TRBD1 (6 bases). Deletions cut 4 bases from V and 4 bases from J, with 17 bases between. CDR3 length: 15 residues. Germline CDR1 and CDR2: SQVTM and ANQGSEA. The CDR3 protein is CSVASGQGMYNEQFF. CDR3 coding DNA: TGCAGCGTTGCATCCGGGCAGGGGATGTACAATGAGCAGTTCTTC.

This clonotype was seen only once. The CDR3 coding sequence is TGTGCCAGCAGTGAATTTTCCACAATTAGCGGGAGGGGAGACGAGCAGTACTTC. Its translation: CASSEFSTISGRGDEQYF. The rearrangement uses TRBV2 and TRBJ2-7; TRBD2 agrees at 11 bases. J was trimmed by 5 bases and V by 2 bases; bases with no gene match: 14. The germline gives CDR1 SNHLY, CDR2 FYNNEI. CDR3 length: 18 residues.

The chain couples TRBV4-3 to TRBJ2-1, with TRBD2 matching over 13 bases. CDR3 length: 19 amino acids. Germline V CDR1 and CDR2: LGHNA, YSLEER. V gave up 0 bases and J gave up 5 bases; unmatched junction bases: 10. Written as DNA, the CDR3 is TGCGCCAGCAGCCAAGAATTGGTTGGGACTAGCGGGGCGAACAATGAGCAGTTCTTC. Its protein product is CASSQELVGTSGANNEQFF.

This clonotype came up a few times. The chain joins TRBV24-1 to TRBJ2-7; 11 bases match TRBD2. V gave up 1 base and J gave up 1 base; unmatched junction bases: 8. The germline V gene has CDR1 KGHDR and CDR2 SFDVKD. The length of the CDR3 is 18 residues. The CDR3 nucleotides read TGTGCCACCAGTGATTTAAGGGATGGGACTAGCGGTTCCTACGAGCAGTACTTC. Translation gives CATSDLRDGTSGSYEQYF.